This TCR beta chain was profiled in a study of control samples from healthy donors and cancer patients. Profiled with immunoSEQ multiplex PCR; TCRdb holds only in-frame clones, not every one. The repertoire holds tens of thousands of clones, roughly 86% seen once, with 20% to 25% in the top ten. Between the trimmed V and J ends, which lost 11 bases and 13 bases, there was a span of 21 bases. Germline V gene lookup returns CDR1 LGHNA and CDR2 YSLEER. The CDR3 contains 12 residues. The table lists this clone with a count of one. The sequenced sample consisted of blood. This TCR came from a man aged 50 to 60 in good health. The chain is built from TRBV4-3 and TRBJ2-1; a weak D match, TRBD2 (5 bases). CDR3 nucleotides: TGCGCCGCCGGTGAGGGCCTTGGTGAACAGTTCTTC. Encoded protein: CAAGEGLGEQFF.